The sequence of this T cell receptor beta chain was determined in a study of blood T cells in healthy people across ages. Next came a second PCR, run for about 7 to 12 cycles, which used a sample-barcoded 5' primer along with a J-beta primer mix. Via MiXCR, TCRdb re-called the 5' RACE reads, giving one row per CDR3 protein. The repertoire holds around 900,000 distinct CDR3 sequences, roughly 26% seen once, with around 15% in the top ten. The germline gives CDR1 DFQATT, CDR2 SNEGSKA (reference sequence). V lost 7 bases and J 7 bases, leaving 11 bases between the germline ends. This CDR3 region has 12 residues.

The sample comprised blood. The source is a woman older than 75 in good health. The chain uses TRBV20-1 and TRBJ1-6; maybe TRBD1 (5 bases). The chain's CDR3 is CSGGGNNSPLHF. The CDR3 DNA sequence: TGCAGTGGGGGGGGGAACAATTCACCCCTCCACTTT.